These T cell receptor beta chains were read from a single sample in a study of shared clonotypes between healthy human individuals. Data came from immunoSEQ multiplex PCR; TCRdb stores just in-frame clones and leaves some out. The table lists over 75,000 clones, 60% to 70% of them singletons, with 50% in the top ten. The source material was memory CD8+ T cells sorted from blood. These receptors were collected from a man aged 25-45 years in good health. CDR3s include the opening cysteine and the closing phenylalanine or tryptophan. A D gene is named only where the DNA matches it firmly. Only part of the rows carry a size: once, few, many, or a class if the clone is expanded.

V gene	D gene	clone size	J gene	CDR3 DNA	CDR3 protein
TRBV14	NA	NA	TRBJ1-2	TGTGCCAGCAGCCAAGATTACTATGGCTACACCTTC	CASSQDYYGYTF
TRBV28	TRBD2	few	TRBJ2-1	TGTGCCAGCAGTTTATCCCTCCCCGGACTAGCGGACAATGAGCAGTTCTTC	CASSLSLPGLADNEQFF
TRBV6-6	NA	NA	TRBJ2-7	TGTGCCAGCAGTTCCGGGGCCTACTACGAGCAGTACTTC	CASSSGAYYEQYF
TRBV30	NA	NA	TRBJ2-2	TGTGCCTGGAGTGAATCGGGGGCCGGGGAGCTGTTTTTT	CAWSESGAGELFF
TRBV28	TRBD2	NA	TRBJ2-7	TGTGCCATCGTAGCGGGAGACTCCTACGAGCAGTACTTC	CAIVAGDSYEQYF
TRBV28	NA	NA	TRBJ2-5	TGTGCCAGCAGTTTGAACAGAGAAGAGACCCAGTACTTC	CASSLNREETQYF
TRBV6-1	NA	NA	TRBJ2-2	TGTGCCAGCAGTGGGGACCCGTACACCGGGGAGCTGTTTTTT	CASSGDPYTGELFF
TRBV6-1	TRBD1	NA	TRBJ2-7	TGTGCCAGCACTCAAGCAAGTATGGGACAGGGCTACGAGCAGTACTTC	CASTQASMGQGYEQYF
TRBV19	TRBD2	NA	TRBJ2-2	TGTGCCAGTAGCGAATTAGGACTAGCGGAGAACACCGGGGAGCTGTTTTTT	CASSELGLAENTGELFF
TRBV9	TRBD1	few	TRBJ2-3	TGTGCCAGCAGCGCAGGACAGGCGACAGGCACAGATACGCAGTATTTT	CASSAGQATGTDTQYF
TRBV5-1	TRBD2	NA	TRBJ2-1	TGCGCCAGCAGAATACCGCCTAGCGGGAGGGCCGGTGAGCAGTTCTTC	CASRIPPSGRAGEQFF
TRBV14	TRBD1	NA	TRBJ1-2	TGTGCCAGCAGCCCGGGACAGCTGAAAAAGATAAACTATGGCTACACCTTC	CASSPGQLKKINYGYTF
TRBV6-1	NA	few	TRBJ2-7	TGTGCCAGCAGTGAAGCAGGCATTCCCTACGAGCAGTACTTC	CASSEAGIPYEQYF
TRBV27	NA	NA	TRBJ2-7	TGTGCCAGCAGATCCGTGGGTAGTGTCAACTCCTACGAGCAGTACTTC	CASRSVGSVNSYEQYF
TRBV7-2	TRBD2	NA	TRBJ2-7	TGTGCCAGCAGCACCGGACTAGCGGGAACCTACGAGCAGTACTTC	CASSTGLAGTYEQYF
TRBV5-6	NA	NA	TRBJ1-2	TGTGCCAGCAGCTTGGGCCGGATGGCTTACGATGGCTACACCTTC	CASSLGRMAYDGYTF
TRBV19	NA	NA	TRBJ2-1	TGTGCCACCTCAAAAGGGGGAGCCCACTACAATGAGCAGTTCTTC	CATSKGGAHYNEQFF
TRBV28	TRBD1	NA	TRBJ1-5	TGTGCCAGCAGTTTTAGACAGGGGGTGAATCAGCCCCAGCATTTT	CASSFRQGVNQPQHF
TRBV7-8	NA	NA	TRBJ1-1	TGTGCCAGCAGCTTAAGGGGGGTCTCGAACACTGAAGCTTTCTTT	CASSLRGVSNTEAFF
TRBV27	TRBD1	NA	TRBJ1-1	TGTGCCAGCAGTTTACAGGGGGGGAACACTGAAGCTTTCTTT	CASSLQGGNTEAFF
TRBV5-1	NA	few	TRBJ1-4	TGCGCCAGCAGCCTCGGGGGATCTAATGAAAAACTGTTTTTT	CASSLGGSNEKLFF
TRBV5-6	TRBD2	NA	TRBJ2-1	TGTGCCAGCAGCTTGGCCTGGGGACTACGTTACAATGAGCAGTTCTTC	CASSLAWGLRYNEQFF
TRBV7-8	TRBD2	NA	TRBJ2-5	TGTGCCAGCAGCTCGGGACTAGCGGGGACGTACCAAGAGACCCAGTACTTC	CASSSGLAGTYQETQYF
TRBV5-3	TRBD2	once	TRBJ2-1	TGTGCCAGACATAGCGGGCCCCTCTCCTACAATGAGCAGTTCTTC	CARHSGPLSYNEQFF
TRBV19	NA	few	TRBJ1-1	TGTGCCAGTAAAATCCGGGGGAACACTGAAGCTTTCTTT	CASKIRGNTEAFF
TRBV7-9	NA	NA	TRBJ2-5	TGTGCCAGCAGCTTAACGAGGGGACGGAGAGAGACCCAGTACTTC	CASSLTRGRRETQYF
TRBV4-2	NA	NA	TRBJ2-7	TGTGCCAGCAGCCCGAGCTGGGGCTACGAGCAGTACTTC	CASSPSWGYEQYF
TRBV6-1	NA	NA	TRBJ1-2	TGTGCCAGCAGTGAAGTGCCTGGGTACTATGGCTACACCTTC	CASSEVPGYYGYTF
TRBV11-2	TRBD2	few	TRBJ2-5	TGTGCCAGCAGCTCGACTAGCGGGAGGGCCCGGGCGACCCAGTACTTC	CASSSTSGRARATQYF